The clone carrying this TCR beta chain was found many times. Based on clinical symptoms, serum thyroxine and TRAb, thyroid ultrasound and orbital computed tomography, diagnoses were reached. The authors took PBMCs from 10 ml fresh peripheral blood. Regions amplified from RNA transcripts were the TCR beta CDR3 regions. When the TCR CDR3 underwent first-round RT-PCR, the HTBI primer set was used. TCRdb reprocessed the multiplex PCR reads with MiXCR, giving one entry per CDR3 protein. The data show hundreds of thousands of distinct CDR3 sequences, about 15% seen once. Deletions cut 1 base from V and 6 bases from J, with 6 bases between. The CDR3 length is 12 residues. The germline CDR1 and CDR2 sequences are LGHDT and YNNKEL (reference sequence). These data come from a study of T cells in Graves' hyperthyroidism and ophthalmopathy. Whole-study context: Sampling of peripheral blood happened at initial diagnosis, prior to any treatment.

This clonotype was obtained from a woman aged 30 to 39 with Graves' hyperthyroidism that later progressed to Graves' ophthalmopathy. Material: blood. This chain links TRBV3-1 with TRBJ2-5; D is unclear. CDR3 nucleotides: TGTGCCAGCAGCCAAGCGATGCAGACCCAGTACTTC. Its protein is CASSQAMQTQYF.